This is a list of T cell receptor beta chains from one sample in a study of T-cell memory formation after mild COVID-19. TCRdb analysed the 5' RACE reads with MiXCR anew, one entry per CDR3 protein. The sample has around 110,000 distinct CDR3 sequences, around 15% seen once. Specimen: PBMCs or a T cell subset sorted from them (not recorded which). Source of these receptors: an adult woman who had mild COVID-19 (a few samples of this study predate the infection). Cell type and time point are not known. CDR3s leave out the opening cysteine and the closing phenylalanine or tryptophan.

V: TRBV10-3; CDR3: AISESTSSNQPQH
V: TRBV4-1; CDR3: ASSQEGPPSSYEQY
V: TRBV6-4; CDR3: ASSGRQGADEQF
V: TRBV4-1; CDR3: ASSQVDKGTQY
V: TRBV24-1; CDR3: ATSDLDSMEAF
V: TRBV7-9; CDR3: ASSLASGKAF
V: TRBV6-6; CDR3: ASSLIAFSYNEQF
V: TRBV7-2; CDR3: ASSLGLSQGFGETQY
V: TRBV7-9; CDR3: ASSLRTANYGYT
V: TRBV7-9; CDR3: ASSLVEGALNIQY
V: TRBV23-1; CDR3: ASSTTRDTRTWGDQATQY
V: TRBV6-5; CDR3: ASWGYDYGYT
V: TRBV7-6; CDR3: ASSFKTGANYGYT
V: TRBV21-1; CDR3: ASSKSRNEQF
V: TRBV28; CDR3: ASSPLTGRHVSEAF
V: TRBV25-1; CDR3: ASSELGSYEQY
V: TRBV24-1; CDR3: ATSDTGGGNEQF
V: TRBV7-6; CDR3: ASSLGRAGESNEQF
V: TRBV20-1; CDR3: SATSLGSASYEQY
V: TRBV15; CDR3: ATSRTLAGGHNEQF
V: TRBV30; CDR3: AWSNTGDTEAF
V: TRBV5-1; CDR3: ASSSSLQDEKLF
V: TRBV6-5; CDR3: ASSWDRVRVNTEAF
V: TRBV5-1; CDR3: ASSESSGRNTEAF
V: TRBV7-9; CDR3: ASIYLGLAADNEQF
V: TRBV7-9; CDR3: ASSLGTGWDEQF
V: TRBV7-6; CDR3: ASIRGGGPLTDTQY
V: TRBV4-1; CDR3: ASSQVAGNNEQF
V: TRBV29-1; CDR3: SVERTSGSPVDEQF
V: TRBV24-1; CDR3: ATQIAGSYNEQF
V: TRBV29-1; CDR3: SVEPGGSYEQY
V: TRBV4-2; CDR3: ASSQDFQSGNEQF
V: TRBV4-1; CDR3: ASSPGTGGAGTGELF
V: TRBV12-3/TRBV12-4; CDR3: ASSLTTGSSGANVLT
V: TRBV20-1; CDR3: SANPYEQY
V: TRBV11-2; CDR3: ASSLEVGSEETQY
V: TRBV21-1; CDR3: ASSSGVFGRKQETQY
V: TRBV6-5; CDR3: ASSYFWGSDTEAF
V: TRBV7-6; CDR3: ASSPVSAQETQY
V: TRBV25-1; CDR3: ASSEIPSGQGQF